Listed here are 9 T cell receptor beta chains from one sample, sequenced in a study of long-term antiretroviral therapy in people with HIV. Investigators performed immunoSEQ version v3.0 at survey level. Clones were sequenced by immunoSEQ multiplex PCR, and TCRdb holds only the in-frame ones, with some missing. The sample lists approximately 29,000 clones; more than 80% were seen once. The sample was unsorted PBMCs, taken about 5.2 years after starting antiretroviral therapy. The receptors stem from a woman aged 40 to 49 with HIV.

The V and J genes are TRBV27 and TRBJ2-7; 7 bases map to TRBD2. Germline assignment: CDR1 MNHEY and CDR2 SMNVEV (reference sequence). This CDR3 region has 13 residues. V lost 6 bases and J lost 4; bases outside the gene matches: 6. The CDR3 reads CASRGTKSYEQYF. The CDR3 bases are TGTGCCAGCAGGGGGACTAAGTCATACGAGCAGTACTTC.

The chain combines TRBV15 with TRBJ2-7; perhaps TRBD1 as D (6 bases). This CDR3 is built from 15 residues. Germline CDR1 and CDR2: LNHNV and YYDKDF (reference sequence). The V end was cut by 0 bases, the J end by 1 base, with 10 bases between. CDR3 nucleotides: TGTGCCACCAGCAGAGAGCCAGGGGAATCCTACGAGCAGTACTTC. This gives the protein CATSREPGESYEQYF.

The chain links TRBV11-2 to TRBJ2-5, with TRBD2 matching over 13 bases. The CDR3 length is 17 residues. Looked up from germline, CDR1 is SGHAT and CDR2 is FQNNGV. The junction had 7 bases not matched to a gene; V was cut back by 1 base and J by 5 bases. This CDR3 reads CASSLGLLAGGSETQYF. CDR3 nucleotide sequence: TGTGCCAGCAGCTTAGGGTTACTAGCGGGGGGGAGTGAGACCCAGTACTTC. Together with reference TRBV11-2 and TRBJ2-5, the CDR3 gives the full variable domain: EAGVAQSPRYKIIEKRQSVAFWCNPISGHATLYWYQQILGQGPKLLIQFQNNGVVDDSQLPKDRFSAERLKGVDSTLKIQPAKLEDSAVYLCASSLGLLAGGSETQYFGPGTRLLVL.

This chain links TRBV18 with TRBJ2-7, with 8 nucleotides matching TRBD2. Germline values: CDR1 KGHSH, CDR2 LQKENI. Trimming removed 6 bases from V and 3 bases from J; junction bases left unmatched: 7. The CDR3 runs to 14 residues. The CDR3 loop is CASSKAGDYYEQYF. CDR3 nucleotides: TGTGCCAGCTCCAAAGCGGGGGACTACTACGAGCAGTACTTC. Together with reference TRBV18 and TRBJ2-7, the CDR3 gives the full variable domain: NAGVMQNPRHLVRRRGQEARLRCSPMKGHSHVYWYRQLPEEGLKFMVYLQKENIIDESGMPKERFSAEFPKEGPSILRIQQVVRGDSAAYFCASSKAGDYYEQYFGPGTRLTVT.

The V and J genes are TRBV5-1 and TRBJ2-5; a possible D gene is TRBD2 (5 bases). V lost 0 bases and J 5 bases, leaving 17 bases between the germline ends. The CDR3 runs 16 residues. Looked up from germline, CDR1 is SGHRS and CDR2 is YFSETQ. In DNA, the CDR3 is TGCGCCAGCAGCTTGGAGGCGGGCCGGCTTTTGGAGACCCAGTACTTC. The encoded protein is CASSLEAGRLLETQYF.

CDR3 nucleotide sequence: TGTGCCAGTAGTATTTACGGTGGGGAAACTGAAGCTTTCTTT. This codes for CASSIYGGETEAFF. The V call is TRBV19, the J call TRBJ1-1; D is uncertain. The CDR3 contains 14 residues. CDR1 and CDR2 from the germline V gene are LNHDA and SQIVND (reference sequence). V dropped 3 bases and J dropped 5 bases, with 13 bases sitting between them.

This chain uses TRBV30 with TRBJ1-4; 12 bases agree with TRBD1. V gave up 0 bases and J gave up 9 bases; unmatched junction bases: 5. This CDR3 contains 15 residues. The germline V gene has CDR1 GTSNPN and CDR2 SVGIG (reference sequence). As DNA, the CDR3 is TGTGCCTGGAGTGTACAGGGGACAGGGGGCCAAAAACTGTTTTTT. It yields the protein CAWSVQGTGGQKLFF.

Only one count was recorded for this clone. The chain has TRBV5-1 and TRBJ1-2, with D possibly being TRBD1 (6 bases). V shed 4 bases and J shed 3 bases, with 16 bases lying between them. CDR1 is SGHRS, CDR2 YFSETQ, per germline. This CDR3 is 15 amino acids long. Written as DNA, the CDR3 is TGCGCCAGCAGCCCCTTTGCAGGGGTCGACTATGGCTACACCTTC. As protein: CASSPFAGVDYGYTF.

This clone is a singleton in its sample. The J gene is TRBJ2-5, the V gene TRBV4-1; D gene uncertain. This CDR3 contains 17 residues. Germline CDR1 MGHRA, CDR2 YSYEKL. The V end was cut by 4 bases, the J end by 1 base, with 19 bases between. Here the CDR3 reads CASSPASNIGLQETQYF. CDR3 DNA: TGCGCCAGCAGCCCCGCGTCAAACATAGGGCTCCAAGAGACCCAGTACTTC.